These T cell receptor beta chains were read from a single sample in a study of spatial heterogeneity in lung cancer. TCRdb re-analysed the 5' RACE reads in MiXCR, keeping a single row per CDR3 protein. The sample has 35,000 to 55,000 distinct CDR3 sequences, 20% to 25% seen once. Sequences were derived from PBMCs, sampled at follow-up. The source of these receptors is a female donor with early-stage non-small cell lung cancer. The conserved cysteine and the conserved F or W are not part of the CDR3 here. The order of the fields is V gene, D gene, J gene, CDR3 protein. D genes are given only for firm matches.

TRBV7-3,-,TRBJ2-1,ASSLLGGAGEQF
TRBV29-1,-,TRBJ1-6,SVRTANSPLH
TRBV11-1,-,TRBJ2-6,ASSLGAGANVLT
TRBV15,-,TRBJ1-2,ATSRDFQPFPYGYT
TRBV9,TRBD2,TRBJ2-3,ASSVGAGGVDTQY
TRBV20-1,TRBD1,TRBJ1-4,SARAEQGAGKLF
TRBV29-1,-,TRBJ1-1,SGGLPGGVNTEAF
TRBV6-5,TRBD2,TRBJ2-1,ASSSPPGGGFYNEQF
TRBV7-6,-,TRBJ2-1,ASSGSLGYNEQF
TRBV18,-,TRBJ1-1,ASSPSGRASDF
TRBV3-1,TRBD2,TRBJ2-5,ASSQGGTSGSRTQY
TRBV9,TRBD1,TRBJ1-3,ASSAPKVTGGAGNTIY
TRBV27,-,TRBJ2-7,ASSSTSWGEQY
TRBV28,-,TRBJ1-1,ASSLVDRLNTEAF
TRBV10-3,-,TRBJ2-7,AISEWGYEQY
TRBV3-1,-,TRBJ2-5,ASSQDLVRLGETQY
TRBV7-8,-,TRBJ2-5,ASSPRGFGTQY
TRBV5-1,-,TRBJ1-2,ASSLGDTDSISYYGYT
TRBV2,-,TRBJ1-1,ASREIHTEAF
TRBV27,TRBD1,TRBJ1-2,ASKVGGQGLGYT
TRBV7-9,TRBD1,TRBJ1-5,ASSPRGQESQPQH
TRBV5-1,-,TRBJ1-3,ASSHDSQSSGNTIY
TRBV15,TRBD1,TRBJ2-1,ATRLDRGNEQF
TRBV19,TRBD2,TRBJ2-5,ASSFGGSFQETQY
TRBV6-5,TRBD1,TRBJ1-6,ASSRFQQGASYNSPLH
TRBV11-2,-,TRBJ1-3,ASSLGSSGNTIY
TRBV20-1,-,TRBJ1-2,SARTKDGYT
TRBV19,-,TRBJ1-5,ASSISGGPGNQPQL
TRBV24-1,-,TRBJ2-1,ATSASDKGIYNEQF
TRBV10-3,TRBD2,TRBJ2-1,AISGLAGVSYNEQF
TRBV5-6,TRBD1,TRBJ1-1,ASGSGTGSTEAF
TRBV20-1,TRBD2,TRBJ2-7,SARDLHRLAAYSYEQY
TRBV11-2,-,TRBJ1-1,ASTPFTEAF
TRBV20-1,-,TRBJ2-3,SARDASGYTQY
TRBV12-3/TRBV12-4,-,TRBJ2-4,ASSTTTERDIQY
TRBV10-2,-,TRBJ2-6,ASSEPGANVLT
TRBV5-1,-,TRBJ2-7,ASSRGGQRLYEQY
TRBV7-9,-,TRBJ1-6,ASSTAGTGNSPLH
TRBV3-1,TRBD2,TRBJ2-3,ASSWGLAGVSDTQY
TRBV5-5,-,TRBJ2-7,ASSLGQEGYEQY
TRBV7-2,TRBD2,TRBJ2-1,ASGSSSGSYNEQF
TRBV12-3/TRBV12-4,-,TRBJ2-3,ASTLLGTHTDTQY